A single sample is the source of the 6 T cell receptor beta chains below, sequenced in a study of patients and donors after allogeneic stem cell transplantation. TCRdb processed the RT-PCR reads anew with MiXCR; each CDR3 protein has one entry. The sample shows some 200,000 distinct CDR3 sequences, 40% to 45% of them seen only once. The sample consisted of blood, either unsorted or a sorted T cell fraction (not recorded which). The receptors come from a human donor who was either an allogeneic HSCT recipient or a stem cell or donor lymphocyte infusion donor (not recorded which). It is not recorded whose cells these are; they may come from a transplant donor.

In this sample, this clonotype turned up a few times. The junction does not match germline at one end; this may be a read error. V is TRBV7-7 and J is TRBJ2-5; D perhaps matches TRBD2 (5 bases). The germline gives CDR1 SSHAT, CDR2 FNYEAQ (reference sequence). CDR3 length: 14 residues. Written as DNA, the CDR3 is TGTGCTAGCAGCTTAGCGTTAGGAGAGGAGACCCAGTACTTC. Protein product: CASSLALGEETQYF.

The J gene is TRBJ1-5, the V gene TRBV2; maybe TRBD1 (6 bases). Germline CDR1 SNHLY, CDR2 FYNNEI. Trimming took 4 bases from V and 5 from J, leaving 18 bases between them. This CDR3 has 16 residues. In DNA, the CDR3 is TGTGCCAGCAGTGGTAAAGAGACAGGATGGGATCAGCCCCAGCATTTT. This gives the protein CASSGKETGWDQPQHF.

This clonotype has more than one count but fewer than ten. This sequence joins TRBV4-3 and TRBJ2-7; D unclear. Between the trimmed V and J ends, which lost 4 bases and 2 bases, there was a span of 12 bases. Germline V lookup: CDR1 LGHNA, CDR2 YSLEER. The length of the CDR3 is 14 residues. Written as DNA, the CDR3 is TGCGCCAGCAGCCTCCACCGATTACCCTACGAGCAGTACTTC. Its translation: CASSLHRLPYEQYF.

This rearrangement joins TRBV12-3 or TRBV12-4 to TRBJ2-7, with 9 positions matching TRBD1. J gave up 4 bases and V 8 bases, and 6 bases lay outside the gene matches. The CDR3 loop spans 13 amino acids. For the CDR3, the DNA is TGTGCCAGCGGTCCGGGACAGGGATACGAGCAGTACTTC. Amino acid sequence: CASGPGQGYEQYF.

This clonotype has only a few counts. This chain uses TRBV29-1 with TRBJ1-4; TRBD1 might be the D (5 bases). CDR1 is SQVTM and CDR2 is ANQGSEA in the germline V gene. The V gene lost 4 bases and the J gene lost 0 bases, with 12 bases spanning the gap. The CDR3 totals 15 residues. The CDR3 region is CSVGFGGATNEKLFF. The CDR3, as DNA: TGCAGCGTTGGTTTTGGGGGAGCAACTAATGAAAAACTGTTTTTT.

This chain connects TRBV7-6 to TRBJ1-3; the D is unclear. The CDR3 spans 16 residues. Trimming took 2 bases from V and 0 from J, leaving 11 bases between them. Germline CDR1 and CDR2: SGHVS and FNYEAQ. CDR3 bases: TGTGCCAGCAGCTTAACCCAGGCAAGCTCTGGAAACACCATATATTTT. Residues: CASSLTQASSGNTIYF.